This T cell receptor (beta chain) was identified during a study of HIV-infected patients and healthy controls (dated by TCRdb to the mid-2010s). Context from the whole study: After three months of therapy, CD4 counts in about 85% of the 16 patients increased to a modest but significant degree while remaining below normal ranges. No consistent shift in CD8 counts was seen during early therapy, whereas a slight rise was seen in the CD4:CD8 ratio. An undetectable viral load was attained by 11 of 16 patients by the second bleed and by all patients after a further year of therapy. Patients exhibited no overall T-cell lymphocytopenia, and total CDR3 counts per chain were not significantly different from those of controls. The study asked whether deep sequencing of the TCR repertoire from small blood samples of HIV patients could detect immune perturbation and reconstitution. Findings and caveats that apply to the study as a whole: In size-matched repertoire data, the apparent post-therapy recovery of the Gini index in HIV-infected patients was not replicated. Unequal numbers of distinct sequences between patients and controls complicated comparisons, and size-matching overweighted rare events from HIV-infected data. The study did not determine donor HLA types. Significantly higher mean Gini indices were seen in HIV-infected repertoires than in controls, possibly reflecting oligoclonality. The pairing of alpha and beta chains was not determined in the samples. The use of whole blood limited sequencing depth and precluded separation of the dynamics of distinct T-cell subpopulations. The observed differences in diversity were not explained by the slight differences in age and sex profiles between the study cohorts. During therapy, HIV-associated CDR3s significantly decreased in frequency, while CMV-associated CDR3s did not change significantly, though most became more frequent. By Jaccard index and by the count of highly shared sequences, healthy controls shared more CDR3s between individuals than HIV+ patients did. Eight alpha and eight beta V genes showed significantly different mean usage between HIV-infected patients and controls. Alpha-chain CDR3s from MAIT cells appeared at high frequency in healthy controls but were severely depleted in HIV+ repertoires. Roughly threefold more distinct CDR3s and higher Shannon diversity were observed in healthy control repertoires than in untreated HIV+ repertoires. Processing was restricted to sixteen HIV-infected individuals, which the authors judged to be a major constraint on the generalizability of the findings.

Based on its abundance in the sample, this clonotype is large (0.1 to 1%). The antigen it binds to is not known. No much larger clone exists at a distance of one base, and base qualities are not known. Whole blood was used without fractionating the cells, so the repertoire represented all peripheral T cells without sorting. For RNA extraction, an approximately 2.3 ml sample of peripheral blood was drawn into Tempus tubes. The study enrolled HIV-infected adults who had not yet received antiretroviral therapy and were about to begin treatment, and it processed the first sixteen eligible patients. Enrollment excluded patients who had febrile or AIDS-related illness, tumors, hepatitis B or C coinfection, immunomodulatory therapy, recent vaccination or treatment interruptions. Residual genomic DNA was removed with the TURBO-DNase kit and globin mRNA was depleted with GLOBINclear. Pretreatment blood from HIV-infected patients was collected just before antiretroviral therapy was started.

450 to 500 ng RNA was reverse transcribed with SuperScript III using primers against the alpha and beta constant regions. Separate alpha and beta chain libraries were made by chain-specific third strand synthesis with multiplexing indices. The protocol used a single primer pair to amplify all rearrangements within a chain, which avoided primer bias, and attached molecular barcodes to each cDNA molecule. The SP2 sequencing primer site and a random hexamer were carried on a 5' RACE adapter, to which purified cDNA was joined by T4 RNA Ligase 1. The authors primed second strand synthesis from the SP2 site with Phusion polymerase and used slow temperature ramps to favor optimal annealing. The 12-nucleotide barcode on each molecule comprised two random hexamer sequences, both introduced before amplification and concatenated. P5 and P7 adapter elements plus a second index were added in a short first PCR, which was followed by a roughly 25-cycle amplification PCR with P5s and P7 primers. In total the libraries went through about 29 PCR cycles, after which the libraries were quantified on a Qubit, sized on a Bioanalyzer, and diluted to about 4 nM. Sequencing of the normalized libraries was done on an Illumina MiSeq using 2 x 250 paired-end kits. Into approximately 10 ul Tris-Cl, the reverse transcription reactions were eluted following cleanup on MinElute columns. The adapter ligations were run for approximately 23 hours at 16 degrees C, and AMPure XP beads at a 1:1 ratio were afterwards used to clean them. The original pipeline was this. Demultiplexed FASTQ files were processed with a modified Decombinator by which V, J, insert and barcode information was output. Sequences that shared a barcode but differed from the dominant sequence were discarded as errors, and original cDNA molecules were estimated by counting barcodes clustered at Levenshtein distance 3. The R packages ineq, vegan, igraph and RCytoscape were used for downstream analyses, with IMGT nomenclature and CDR3 definitions applied. V gene usage was computed over distinct sequences, each TCR counted once to avoid skew from clonal expansion. Whenever two unique CDR3 amino acid sequences within a donor differed by a single Levenshtein edit, similarity networks linked them. Published HIV-specific CDR3s (around 100 alpha, 702 beta) and CMV-specific CDR3s (under 14 alpha, a few hundred beta) were assembled and queried against the repertoires. Random subsampling to size-matched repertoires demonstrated that the decreased diversity in patients did not result from their lower sequence numbers. Clones were called with MiXCR by TCRdb after fastp trimmed the public reads at Q25, and only in-frame beta chains were retained. Rows are unified per CDR3 protein, each entry keeping the most common DNA and genes. The V and J calls come from TCRdb's annotation, not from the publication. This sample is represented by roughly 7,500 distinct CDR3 sequences; 8% of them were singletons. Together, the top ten hold 8.5% to 9.5% of the sample.

V gives up 8 bases and J gives up 4 bases, and the segment between their germline ends measures 14 bases. CDR1 and CDR2 are drawn from the germline V gene: MGHDK, SYGVNS. The CDR3 holds 13 amino acids from the cysteine to the phenylalanine. Of all the DNA, just the CDR3 is kept, 39 bases in frame from base 1. This sequence was found in an adult with HIV infection. This specimen was blood, taken before antiretroviral therapy. The rearrangement joined TRBV25-1 to TRBJ1-1, with TRBD1 perhaps the D gene, on 5 matching bases. The CDR3 has the sequence CASSRGGFTEAFF. The DNA is TGTGCCAGCTCTCGTGGGGGTTTCACTGAAGCTTTCTTT.